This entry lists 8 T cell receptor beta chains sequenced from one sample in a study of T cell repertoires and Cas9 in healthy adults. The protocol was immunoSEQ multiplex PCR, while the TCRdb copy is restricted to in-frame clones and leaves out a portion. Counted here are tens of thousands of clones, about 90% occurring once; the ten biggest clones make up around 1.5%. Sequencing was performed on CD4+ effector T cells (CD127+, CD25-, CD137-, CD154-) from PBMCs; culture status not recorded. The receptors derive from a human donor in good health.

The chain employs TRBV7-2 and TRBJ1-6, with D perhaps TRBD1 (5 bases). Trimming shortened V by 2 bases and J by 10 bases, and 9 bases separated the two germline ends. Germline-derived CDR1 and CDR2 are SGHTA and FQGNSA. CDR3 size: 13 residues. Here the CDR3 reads CASSLQGTSPLHF. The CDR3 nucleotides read TGTGCCAGCAGCTTACAGGGTACCTCACCCCTCCACTTT.

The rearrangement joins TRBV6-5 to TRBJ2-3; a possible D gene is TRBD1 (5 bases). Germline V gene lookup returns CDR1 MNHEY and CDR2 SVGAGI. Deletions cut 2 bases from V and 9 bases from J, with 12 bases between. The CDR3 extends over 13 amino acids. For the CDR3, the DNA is TGTGCCAGCAGTTACAGTCAGGGCACCACGCAGTATTTT. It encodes CASSYSQGTTQYF.

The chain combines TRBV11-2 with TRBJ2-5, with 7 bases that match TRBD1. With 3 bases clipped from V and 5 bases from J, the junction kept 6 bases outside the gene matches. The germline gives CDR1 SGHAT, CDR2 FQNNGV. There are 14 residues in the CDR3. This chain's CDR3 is CASSLVQTGETQYF. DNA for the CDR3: TGTGCCAGCAGCTTGGTCCAGACAGGGGAGACCCAGTACTTC.

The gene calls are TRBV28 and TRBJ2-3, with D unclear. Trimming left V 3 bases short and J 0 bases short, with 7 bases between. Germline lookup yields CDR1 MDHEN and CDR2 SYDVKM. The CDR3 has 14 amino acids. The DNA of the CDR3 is TGTGCCAGCAGTTTGCCCCAGAGCACAGATACGCAGTATTTT. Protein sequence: CASSLPQSTDTQYF.

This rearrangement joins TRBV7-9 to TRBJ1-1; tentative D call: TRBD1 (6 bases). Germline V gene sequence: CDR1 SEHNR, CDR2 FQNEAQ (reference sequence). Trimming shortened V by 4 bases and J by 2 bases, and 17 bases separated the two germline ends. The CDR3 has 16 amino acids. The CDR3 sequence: CASSSSGTSRNTEAFF. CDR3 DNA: TGTGCCAGCAGCTCCAGCGGGACAAGTAGAAACACTGAAGCTTTCTTT.

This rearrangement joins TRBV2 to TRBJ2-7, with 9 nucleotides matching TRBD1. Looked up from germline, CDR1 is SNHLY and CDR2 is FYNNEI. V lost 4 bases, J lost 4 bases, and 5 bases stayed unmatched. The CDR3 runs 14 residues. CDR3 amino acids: CASSADRGFYEQYF. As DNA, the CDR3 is TGTGCCAGCAGTGCGGACAGGGGCTTTTACGAGCAGTACTTC. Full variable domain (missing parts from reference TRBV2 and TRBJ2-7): EPEVTQTPSHQVTQMGQEVILRCVPISNHLYFYWYRQILGQKVEFLVSFYNNEISEKSEIFDDQFSVERPDGSNFTLKIRSTKLEDSAMYFCASSADRGFYEQYFGPGTRLTVT.

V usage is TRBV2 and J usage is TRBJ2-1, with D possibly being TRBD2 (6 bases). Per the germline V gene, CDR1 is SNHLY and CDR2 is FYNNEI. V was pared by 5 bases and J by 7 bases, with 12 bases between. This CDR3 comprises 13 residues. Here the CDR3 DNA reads TGTGCCAGCAGTCTGGGTCTAGCGAATGAGCAGTTCTTC. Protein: CASSLGLANEQFF.

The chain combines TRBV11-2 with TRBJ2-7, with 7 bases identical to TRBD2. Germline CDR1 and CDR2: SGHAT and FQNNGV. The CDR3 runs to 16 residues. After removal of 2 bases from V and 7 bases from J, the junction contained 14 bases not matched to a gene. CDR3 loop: CASSLRLATTIGEQYF. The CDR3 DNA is TGTGCCAGCAGCTTAAGACTAGCAACTACGATCGGGGAGCAGTACTTC.